This T cell receptor beta chain was identified in a study of naive and memory T cell subsets. This clonotype has just a few counts. Its specificity is not known. The beta constant-region primer was an equimolar mix of two oligonucleotides covering TRBC1 and TRBC2. Four rounds of PCR amplified the ligated cDNA using nested alpha and beta constant-region primers plus SP2. An oligonucleotide with the SP2 primer and a 12-nucleotide UMI was ligated to the cDNA 3' end. Using its own MiXCR run on the UMI-ligation and nested PCR reads, TCRdb lists one record per CDR3 protein. The sample shows 130,000 to 150,000 distinct CDR3 sequences, roughly 23% of them seen only once. Points from the study as a whole: Over 85% of naive TCR sequences appeared only once, unlike memory subsets. A few larger clonotypes appeared in naive repertoires, especially CD8, possibly memory cells re-expressing CD45RA. Each distinct alpha or beta sequence counts as one clonotype.

The V gene lost 6 bases and the J gene lost 2 bases, with 10 bases spanning the gap. CDR1 is DFQATT and CDR2 is SNEGSKA in the germline V gene (reference sequence). CDR3 length: 12 amino acids. The sequence derives from a human donor in good health. Source material: naive CD4+ T cells from blood. The gene calls are TRBV20-1 and TRBJ1-2, with a possible D match to TRBD1 (6 bases). The CDR3 coding sequence is TGCAGTGCAGGCCAGGGGAACTATGGCTACACCTTC. Its translation is CSAGQGNYGYTF.